The sequence of this T cell receptor beta chain was determined in a study of T cells after yellow fever vaccination. Study-level results: Of the clonotypes, a small share occurred in both CD4 and CD8 compartments. Most clones from primary vaccination resurfaced after the booster (around 97% CD4, about 91% CD8). Abundant bulk-derived clonotypes could contaminate FACS-sorted repertoires.

MiXCR, run by TCRdb on the 5' RACE reads, gives a single entry per CDR3 protein. The sample lists about 550,000 distinct CDR3 sequences; about a fifth were seen once. In this sample, this clonotype turned up a few times. Its antigen is as yet unknown. Source: PBMCs, taken 15 days after the yellow fever booster vaccination. This TCR came from a man aged 25 to 40 who received the YFV17D yellow fever vaccine.

The chain's CDR3 is CATSSLGQEIDTQYF. The CDR3 coding sequence is TGTGCCACCAGCTCGCTGGGACAGGAAATAGATACGCAGTATTTT. The V and J genes are TRBV15 and TRBJ2-3; 8 nucleotides match TRBD1. The CDR3 is 15 residues long. Germline V CDR1 and CDR2: LNHNV, YYDKDF (reference sequence). Trimming removed 5 bases from V and 5 bases from J; junction bases left unmatched: 9. The full variable domain, in which reference TRBV15 and TRBJ2-3 provide the parts outside the CDR3, is DAMVIQNPRYQVTQFGKPVTLSCSQTLNHNVMYWYQQKSSQAPKLLFHYYDKDFNNEADTPDNFQSRRPNTSFCFLDIRSPGLGDTAMYLCATSSLGQEIDTQYFGPGTRLTVL.